Sequencing of this TCR beta chain was carried out in a study of early T cells in non-severe SARS-CoV-2 infection. Study information: Sequenced material consisted of bulk RNA (from unsorted whole blood), and chains were unpaired. Points from the study as a whole: Sequences matched to VDJdb favored anti-spike CD8 responses, while private and CD4 specificities were missed.

The V gene lost 6 bases and the J gene lost 5 bases, with 14 bases spanning the gap. CDR1 MGHDK and CDR2 SYGVNS come from the germline V gene. CDR3 length: 14 residues. Individual cDNA molecules each received unique molecular identifiers attached to them. Using its own MiXCR run on the 5' RACE reads, TCRdb lists one record per CDR3 protein. The data show tens of thousands of distinct CDR3 sequences, about 10% seen once. This clonotype was observed at least ten times. Its matching antigen is unknown. This chain uses TRBV25-1 with TRBJ2-1; D call uncertain. The source material was whole blood. This TCR was recovered from an adult who was a healthcare worker with PCR-confirmed SARS-CoV-2 infection or an uninfected control (not recorded which). CDR3 sequence (DNA): TGTGCCAGCAGGCAGACGGCCGCTGACAATGAGCAGTTCTTC. Its protein product is CASRQTAADNEQFF.